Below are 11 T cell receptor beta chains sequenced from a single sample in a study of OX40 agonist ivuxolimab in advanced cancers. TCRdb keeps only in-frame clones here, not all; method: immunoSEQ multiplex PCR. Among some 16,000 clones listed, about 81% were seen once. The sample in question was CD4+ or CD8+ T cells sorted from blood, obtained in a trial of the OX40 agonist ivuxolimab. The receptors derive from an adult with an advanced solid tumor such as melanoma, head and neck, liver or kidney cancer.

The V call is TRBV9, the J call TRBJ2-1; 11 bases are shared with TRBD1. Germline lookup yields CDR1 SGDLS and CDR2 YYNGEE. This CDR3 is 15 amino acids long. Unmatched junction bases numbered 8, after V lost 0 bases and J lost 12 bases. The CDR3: CASSVDGTGGERQFF. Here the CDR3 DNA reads TGTGCCAGCAGCGTAGATGGGACAGGGGGGGAGCGGCAGTTCTTC.

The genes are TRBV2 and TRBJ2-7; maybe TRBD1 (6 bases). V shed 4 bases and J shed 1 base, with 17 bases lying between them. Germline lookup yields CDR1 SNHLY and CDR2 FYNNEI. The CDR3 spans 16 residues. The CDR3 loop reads CASSAFRQVTSYEQYF. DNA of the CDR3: TGTGCCAGCAGTGCGTTTCGACAGGTCACATCCTACGAGCAGTACTTC. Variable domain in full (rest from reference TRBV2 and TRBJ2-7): EPEVTQTPSHQVTQMGQEVILRCVPISNHLYFYWYRQILGQKVEFLVSFYNNEISEKSEIFDDQFSVERPDGSNFTLKIRSTKLEDSAMYFCASSAFRQVTSYEQYFGPGTRLTVT.

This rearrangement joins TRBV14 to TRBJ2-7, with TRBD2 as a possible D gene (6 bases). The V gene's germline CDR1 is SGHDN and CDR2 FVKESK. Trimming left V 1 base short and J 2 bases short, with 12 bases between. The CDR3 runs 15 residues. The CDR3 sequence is CASSQGPGVPYEQYF. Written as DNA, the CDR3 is TGTGCCAGCAGCCAAGGTCCGGGAGTTCCCTACGAGCAGTACTTC.

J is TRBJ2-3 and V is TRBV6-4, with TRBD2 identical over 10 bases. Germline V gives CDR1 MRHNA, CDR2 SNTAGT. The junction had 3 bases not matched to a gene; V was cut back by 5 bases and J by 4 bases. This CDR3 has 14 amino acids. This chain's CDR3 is CASSPSGGADTQYF. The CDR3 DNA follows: TGTGCCAGCAGTCCGAGCGGGGGGGCAGATACGCAGTATTTT.

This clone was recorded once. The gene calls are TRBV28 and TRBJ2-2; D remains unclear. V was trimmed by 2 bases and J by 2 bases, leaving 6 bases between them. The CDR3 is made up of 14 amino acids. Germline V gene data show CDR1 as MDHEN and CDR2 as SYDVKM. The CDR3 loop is CASSLRLNTGELFF. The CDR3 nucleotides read TGTGCCAGCAGTTTAAGGCTTAACACCGGGGAGCTGTTTTTT.

The CDR3 DNA reads TGTGCCAGCTCACCGCTCGACGAGGGGGGTTCTCAAGAGACCCAGTACTTC. Residues: CASSPLDEGGSQETQYF. V and J are TRBV18 and TRBJ2-5; D tentatively fits TRBD1 or TRBD2 (6 bases each). The V end was cut by 3 bases, the J end by 2 bases, with 19 bases between. The CDR3 extends over 17 amino acids. CDR1 is KGHSH, CDR2 LQKENI, per germline.

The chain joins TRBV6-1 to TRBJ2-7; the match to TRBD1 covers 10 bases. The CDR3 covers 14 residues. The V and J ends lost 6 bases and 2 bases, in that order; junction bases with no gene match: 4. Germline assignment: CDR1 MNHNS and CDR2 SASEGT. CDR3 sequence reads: CASRAGQGTYEQYF. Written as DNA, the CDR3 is TGTGCCAGCAGGGCGGGACAGGGGACCTACGAGCAGTACTTC.

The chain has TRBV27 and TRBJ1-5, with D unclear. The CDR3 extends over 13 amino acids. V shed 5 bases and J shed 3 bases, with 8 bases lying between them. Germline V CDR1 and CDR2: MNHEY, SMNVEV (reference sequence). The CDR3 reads CASSRAANQPQHF. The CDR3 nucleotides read TGTGCCAGCAGTAGGGCAGCCAATCAGCCCCAGCATTTT.

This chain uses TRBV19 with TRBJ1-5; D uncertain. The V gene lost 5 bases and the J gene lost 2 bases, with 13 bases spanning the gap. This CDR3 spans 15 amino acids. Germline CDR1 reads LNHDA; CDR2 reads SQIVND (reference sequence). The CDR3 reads CASSEEGLGNQPQHF. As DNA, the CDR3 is TGTGCCAGTAGTGAAGAAGGGCTGGGCAATCAGCCCCAGCATTTT.

The CDR3 nucleotides read TGTGCCAGTAGCCTAGTCGGCGGGATGGTTAATGAGCAGTTCTTC. It encodes CASSLVGGMVNEQFF. The chain employs TRBV19 and TRBJ2-1; maybe TRBD2 (6 bases). V was shortened by 6 bases and J by 7 bases, with 19 bases between the two germline ends. The CDR3 loop spans 15 amino acids. CDR1 and CDR2 (germline): LNHDA, SQIVND (reference sequence).

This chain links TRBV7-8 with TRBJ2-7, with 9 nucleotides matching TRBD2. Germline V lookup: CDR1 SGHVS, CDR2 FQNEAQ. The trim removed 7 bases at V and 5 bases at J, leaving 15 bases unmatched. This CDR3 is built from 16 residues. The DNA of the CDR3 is TGTGCCAGCATCGAATCCCGTGCGGGAGGGCCCCACGAGCAGTACTTC. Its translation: CASIESRAGGPHEQYF.